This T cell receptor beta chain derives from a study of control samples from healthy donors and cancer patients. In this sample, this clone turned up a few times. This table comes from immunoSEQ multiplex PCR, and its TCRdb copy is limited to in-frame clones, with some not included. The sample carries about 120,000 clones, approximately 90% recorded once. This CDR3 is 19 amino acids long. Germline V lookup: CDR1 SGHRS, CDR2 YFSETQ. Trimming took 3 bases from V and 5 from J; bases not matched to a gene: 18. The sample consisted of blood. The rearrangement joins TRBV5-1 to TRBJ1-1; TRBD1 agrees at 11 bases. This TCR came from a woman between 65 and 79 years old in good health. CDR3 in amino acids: CASSSLGIAGQGVPTEAFF. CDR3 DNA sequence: TGCGCCAGCAGCTCACTCGGCATAGCGGGACAGGGGGTTCCTACTGAAGCTTTCTTT.